Below, 10 T cell receptor beta chains from the same sample are listed, as sequenced in a study of post-analysis software for immune sequencing data. Whole-study results and caveats: Controls had lower frequencies than patients of five or six TRBV segments, which included TRBV5-6, TRBV5-1 and TRBV20-1.

Unique molecular identifiers featured in each of the TCR beta cDNA libraries. TCRdb ran MiXCR on the PCR reads and lists one entry per CDR3 protein. The sample yields 800,000 to 950,000 distinct CDR3 sequences, roughly 58% seen once. Antigen specificity for these receptors is unknown. Sequenced: blood. These receptors originate from a girl under 18 with multiple sclerosis.

The gene calls are TRBV7-8 and TRBJ1-1; weak D call: TRBD1 (6 bases). In germline, CDR1 is SGHVS, CDR2 FQNEAQ. Trimming pared 5 bases from V and 7 bases from J, leaving 14 bases between. CDR3 length: 13 residues. The CDR3 DNA reads TGTGCCAGCAGCGCACCCGGACAGTATGAAGCTTTCTTT. This encodes CASSAPGQYEAFF.

The chain recombines TRBV6-2 or TRBV6-3 with TRBJ1-2; 8 bases are shared with TRBD1. J gave up 11 bases and V 6 bases, and 14 bases lay outside the gene matches. The CDR3 extends over 14 amino acids. Per the germline V gene, CDR1 is MNHEY and CDR2 is SVGEGT. Here the CDR3 reads CASSPDRAPWGYTF. The CDR3 DNA reads as TGTGCCAGCAGCCCGGACAGGGCCCCCTGGGGATACACCTTC.

J is TRBJ2-6 and V is TRBV6-1; no definite D call. CDR3 length: 17 residues. Trimming pared 4 bases from V and 0 bases from J, leaving 13 bases between. CDR1 and CDR2 (germline): MNHNS, SASEGT. The CDR3 sequence is CASSALSRFSGANVLTF. CDR3 nucleotide sequence: TGTGCCAGCAGTGCCCTATCTAGGTTCTCTGGGGCCAACGTCCTGACTTTC.

Comments on this clonotype: The junction does not match germline at one end; this may be a read error. J is TRBJ2-7 and V is TRBV20-1, with D perhaps TRBD1 or TRBD2 (6 bases each). The CDR3 length is 14 residues. The germline CDR1 and CDR2 sequences are DFQATT and SNEGSKA (reference sequence). CDR3 in DNA: TGCAGTGCTAGTTATGGAGGGGGGTCCTACGGGCAGTACTTC. The encoded protein is CSASYGGGSYGQYF.

This clonotype occurred a few times. The gene calls are TRBV7-6 and TRBJ2-7; 10 positions agree with TRBD2. Near its end, the DNA agrees better with TRBJ2-5, so the J call may be wrong. Germline V gives CDR1 SGHVS, CDR2 FNYEAQ. This CDR3 spans 18 amino acids. The CDR3 coding sequence is TGTGCCAGCAGCTTAGCGAGGATAGCGGGAGGTCAGGGGGAGACCCAGTACTTC. Its protein product is CASSLARIAGGQGETQYF.

The V and J genes are TRBV7-2 and TRBJ2-5; possible D gene TRBD2, 5 bases. CDR1 and CDR2 (germline): SGHTA, FQGNSA. The CDR3 is made up of 14 amino acids. Trimming pared 4 bases from V and 5 bases from J, leaving 14 bases between. This CDR3 is CASSSDLYLETQYF. The CDR3 coding sequence is TGTGCCAGCAGCTCGGACTTGTATTTGGAGACCCAGTACTTC.

The chain joins TRBV5-1 to TRBJ2-5; the match to TRBD1 covers 10 bases. The CDR3 is 16 residues long. V was clipped by 3 bases and J by 1 base; unmatched bases: 6. Germline V gene data show CDR1 as SGHRS and CDR2 as YFSETQ. This CDR3 reads CASSWTGGDLQETQYF. The CDR3 DNA sequence: TGCGCCAGCAGCTGGACAGGGGGAGACCTCCAAGAGACCCAGTACTTC.

The CDR3, as DNA: TGCAGTGCTAGAGCCCGGACAGGGGGCCCAACCCGTGTTTACGAGCAGTACTTC. The encoded protein is CSARARTGGPTRVYEQYF. The rearrangement uses TRBV20-1 and TRBJ2-7, with 11 bases fitting TRBD1. The CDR3 is 18 amino acids. Germline values: CDR1 DFQATT, CDR2 SNEGSKA (reference sequence). V shed 1 base, J shed 4 bases, and the junction held 15 bases outside the gene matches.

In this sample, this clonotype turned up a few times. The J gene is TRBJ1-2, the V gene TRBV20-1, with TRBD1 matching over 7 bases. CDR1 is DFQATT and CDR2 is SNEGSKA in the germline V gene (reference sequence). The V segment lost 4 bases and the J segment 3 bases; nucleotides outside the gene matches: 5. The CDR3 is 13 residues long. The DNA for the CDR3 is TGCAGTGCTACCGACAGGGACGACTATGGCTACACCTTC. It translates to CSATDRDDYGYTF.

The chain is built from TRBV5-1 and TRBJ2-2; a possible D gene is TRBD2 (6 bases). The ends were cut back, 0 bases at V and 4 bases at J, with 13 bases in the middle. Germline V CDR1 and CDR2: SGHRS, YFSETQ. This CDR3 contains 16 residues. CDR3 bases: TGCGCCAGCAGCTTGGCCCCGGGCGGGATCACCGGGGAGCTGTTTTTT. Translating it yields CASSLAPGGITGELFF.